This T cell receptor (beta chain) was recorded in a study of post-analysis software for immune sequencing data. This clonotype has more than one count but fewer than ten. The antigen is not known. V was shortened by 5 bases and J by 5 bases, with 15 bases between the two germline ends. The CDR3 is 14 amino acids. Study-level findings and limits: Elevated frequency relative to controls characterized several TRBV segments in patients, TRBV5-6, TRBV5-1 and TRBV20-1 among them.

Built from TCR beta cDNA, the libraries had unique molecular identifiers in them. From the PCR reads, TCRdb called clonotypes with MiXCR, one entry per CDR3 protein. The sample records about 770,000 distinct CDR3 sequences, around 45% being singletons. The chain uses TRBV12-3 or TRBV12-4 and TRBJ2-5; maybe TRBD2 (5 bases). This TCR came from a girl between 5 and 17 years old with multiple sclerosis. Material for sequencing was blood. CDR3 DNA sequence: TGTGCCAGCAGTCTCTTGCTAGCCGGGGAGACCCAGTACTTC. This encodes CASSLLLAGETQYF.